These 3 T cell receptor beta chains were all obtained from the same sample, sequenced in a study of beta chain bispecific antibodies for T cell cancers. Blood mononuclear cells were expanded for about 3 days using either OKT3 anti-CD3 antibody or CD3/CD28 beads. Study results and limitations: Most targeted TRBV signal came from the leukemia cell line cells, not normal T cells.

For these receptors, no antigen is known. Via MiXCR, TCRdb re-called the 5' RACE reads, giving one row per CDR3 protein. The data show some 20,000 distinct CDR3 sequences, over 2.5% seen once. The sequenced sample was healthy donor T cells cultured with leukemia cells. The source of these receptors is a human donor in good health. Some clones in this sample may be carry-over from other donors' samples.

This clonotype was counted many times. The chain has TRBV20-1 and TRBJ2-3; 12 nucleotides align to TRBD1. Germline V gene data show CDR1 as DFQATT and CDR2 as SNEGSKA (reference sequence). The ends lost 3 bases at V and 5 bases at J; junction bases unmatched: 6. CDR3 length: 15 amino acids. The CDR3 sequence: CSARWDRGLEDTQYF. The CDR3 DNA reads TGCAGTGCTAGGTGGGACAGGGGGCTAGAAGATACGCAGTATTTT.

This clonotype was detected many times. This chain's CDR3 is CASSLGPGTVRSYEQYF. The DNA for the CDR3 is TGTGCCAGCAGCTTAGGTCCAGGGACAGTCCGCTCCTACGAGCAGTACTTC. V and J are TRBV7-8 and TRBJ2-7, with 7 bases that match TRBD1. The CDR3 extends over 17 amino acids. Germline lookup yields CDR1 SGHVS and CDR2 FQNEAQ. Germline trimming cut 1 base from V and 0 bases from J; bases unmatched to any gene: 9.

This clonotype showed up many times. V and J are TRBV4-1 and TRBJ2-2; TRBD1 or TRBD2 may be the D gene (6 bases each). Trimming pared 3 bases from V and 0 bases from J, leaving 17 bases between. The CDR3 consists of 18 residues. CDR1 is MGHRA, CDR2 YSYEKL, per germline. Written as DNA, the CDR3 is TGCGCCAGCAGCCACCTTCCCGGGGGCCTTTCGAACACCGGGGAGCTGTTTTTT. This encodes CASSHLPGGLSNTGELFF.